This entry concerns a single T cell receptor (beta chain). V was cut by 6 bases and J by 7 bases, with 9 bases left in between. CDR3 length equals 12 residues. CDR1 KGHDR and CDR2 SFDVKD come from the germline V gene. The data were taken from a study of blood T cell repertoires in COVID-19. Study background: Samples representing acute and convalescent COVID-19 were sourced from the United States, Italy and Spain. T cells, B-cell-depleted T cells, or PBMCs provided the cDNA or gDNA that served as material.

Original processing notes: From reference gene primer amplification, estimates of nucleated cell counts were derived. The table came from immunoSEQ multiplex PCR; TCRdb's copy has only in-frame clones and leaves some out. V, J and clone size are those of that table, while D and trimming were read from the DNA. The profile covers roughly 69,000 clones, with about 90% appearing a single time and about 5% taken by the ten largest. This TCR came from a human donor in a cohort sampled during active COVID-19. The sample taken for sequencing was peripheral blood. This chain uses TRBV24-1 with TRBJ1-5; possible D gene TRBD1, 6 bases. Written as DNA, the CDR3 is TGTGCCACCAGTACAGGGCACCAGCCCCAGCATTTT. Translation gives CATSTGHQPQHF.